Sequencing of this T cell receptor (beta chain) was carried out in a study of T cells in Graves' hyperthyroidism and ophthalmopathy. Regarding this clonotype: Its antigen is unknown.

RNA transcripts served as the template for amplifying TCR beta CDR3 regions. Using the HTBI primer set, a first-round RT-PCR was run on the TCR CDR3. One entry per CDR3 protein, called by TCRdb with MiXCR from the multiplex PCR reads. The data hold about 200,000 distinct CDR3 sequences, with 17% observed a single time. The germline V gene encodes CDR1 SGHTA and CDR2 FQGNSA. The CDR3 contains 15 residues. Trimming took off 2 bases at V and 11 bases at J, with 19 bases between the two ends. Study outcomes and limitations: It was a median about 6 months before onset that the model predicted ophthalmopathy. From stable hyperthyroidism, ophthalmopathy was set apart by a 13 V-J model. Blood shared most expanded thyroid clonotypes above 0.001.

The sequence was collected from a woman in her forties or fifties with Graves' hyperthyroidism. The sequenced sample was blood. The chain is built from TRBV7-2 and TRBJ1-5, with D possibly TRBD1 on 5 matching bases. The CDR3 spells CASSLKGPAGSAQHF. CDR3 in DNA: TGTGCCAGCAGCTTAAAGGGCCCCGCAGGGTCGGCCCAGCATTTT. The full variable domain, in which reference TRBV7-2 and TRBJ1-5 provide the parts outside the CDR3, is GAGVSQSPSNKVTEKGKDVELRCDPISGHTALYWYRQSLGQGLEFLIYFQGNSAPDKSGLPSDRFSAERTGGSVSTLTIQRTQQEDSAVYLCASSLKGPAGSAQHFGDGTRLSIL.